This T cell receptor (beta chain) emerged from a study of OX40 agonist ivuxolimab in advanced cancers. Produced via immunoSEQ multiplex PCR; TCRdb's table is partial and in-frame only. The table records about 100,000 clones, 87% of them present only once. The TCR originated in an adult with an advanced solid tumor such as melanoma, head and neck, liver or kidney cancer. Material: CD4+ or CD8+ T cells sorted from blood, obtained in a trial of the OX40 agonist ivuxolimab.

CDR3 amino acids: CASSQGGSGGARNEQFF. CDR3 in DNA: TGCGCCAGCAGCCAAGGAGGTAGCGGGGGGGCCAGGAATGAGCAGTTCTTC. The V call is TRBV4-1, the J call TRBJ2-1, with TRBD2 matching 11 bases. The germline CDR1 and CDR2 sequences are MGHRA and YSYEKL. Trimming took 1 base from V and 7 from J; bases not matched to a gene: 9. The length of the CDR3 is 17 residues.